One and the same sample provided the 3 T cell receptor beta chains below, sequenced in a study of control samples from healthy donors and cancer patients. TCRdb's copy holds only in-frame clones and misses some; the assay was immunoSEQ multiplex PCR. The profile covers approximately 54,000 clones, with about 90% appearing a single time and around two fifths taken by the ten largest. The material sequenced was PBMCs. All receptors come from a man in his fifties or sixties with head and neck cancer.

The rearrangement joins TRBV12-3 or TRBV12-4 to TRBJ2-1; TRBD1 might be the D (5 bases). This CDR3 is 12 amino acids long. Trimming took off 5 bases at V and 9 bases at J, with 11 bases between the two ends. The CDR3, as DNA: TGTGCCAGCAGTATAACAAGGGGTGAGCAGTTCTTC. Translation: CASSITRGEQFF.

This chain connects TRBV5-5 to TRBJ2-3; D unclear. Germline loops: CDR1 SGHKS, CDR2 YYEKEE (reference sequence). This CDR3 contains 15 residues. V lost 4 bases and J lost 3, with 15 bases in between. In nucleotides, the CDR3 is TGTGCCAGCAGCCTAACCCCTGTCTCGACAGATACGCAGTATTTT. This translates into CASSLTPVSTDTQYF.

This sequence joins TRBV2 and TRBJ2-7; the D call may be TRBD1 or TRBD2 (5 bases each). The CDR3 has 15 residues. Trimming cost V 5 bases and J 0 bases, with 14 bases left between them. The germline V gene has CDR1 SNHLY and CDR2 FYNNEI. The chain's CDR3 is CASSTSQGPSYEQYF. CDR3 DNA sequence: TGTGCCAGCAGTACTAGTCAGGGCCCCTCCTACGAGCAGTACTTC.